The 32 T cell receptor beta chains below were found in one sample sequenced in a study of technical replicates of blood from a handful of donors. Clones were read by immunoSEQ multiplex PCR, and TCRdb kept only the in-frame ones, dropping some. The table shows approximately 75,000 clones, with approximately 96% occurring only once. Source material: T cells isolated from PBMCs. All receptors derive from a human donor in good health.

This chain connects TRBV7-9 to TRBJ2-3; 7 bases align to TRBD2. CDR3 length: 17 residues. The trim removed 4 bases at V and 1 base at J, leaving 11 bases unmatched. Germline loops: CDR1 SEHNR, CDR2 FQNEAQ (reference sequence). In DNA, the CDR3 is TGTGCCAGCAGCTCGGTCTGGCTAGCGGAACGCACAGATACGCAGTATTTT. This sequence encodes CASSSVWLAERTDTQYF.

The chain recombines TRBV25-1 with TRBJ1-1; TRBD1 aligns across 7 bases. Germline loops: CDR1 MGHDK, CDR2 SYGVNS. Trimming took 6 bases from V and 1 from J; bases not matched to a gene: 11. This CDR3 spans 16 amino acids. CDR3 nucleotide sequence: TGTGCCAGCAGACTCGGGATCAGGGGGAAGAACACTGAAGCTTTCTTT. Protein product: CASRLGIRGKNTEAFF.

The chain links TRBV7-8 to TRBJ2-1; D gene ambiguous. Germline V lookup: CDR1 SGHVS, CDR2 FQNEAQ. The V and J ends lost 1 base and 8 bases respectively, with 12 bases between them. The CDR3 totals 14 residues. The CDR3 coding sequence is TGTGCCAGCAGCTTAGAACAGAACTCACATGAGCAGTTCTTC. As protein: CASSLEQNSHEQFF. Variable domain in full (rest from reference TRBV7-8 and TRBJ2-1): GAGVSQSPRYKVAKRGQDVALRCDPISGHVSLFWYQQALGQGPEFLTYFQNEAQLDKSGLPSDRFFAERPEGSVSTLKIQRTQQEDSAVYLCASSLEQNSHEQFFGPGTRLTVL.

The V gene is TRBV4-1, the J gene TRBJ1-5, with D perhaps matching TRBD1 (5 bases). Trimming cost V 2 bases and J 2 bases, with 13 bases left between them. The germline gives CDR1 MGHRA, CDR2 YSYEKL. The CDR3 extends over 16 amino acids. For the CDR3, the DNA is TGCGCCAGCAGCCAATCGGGGGAGAGGGGCAATCAGCCCCAGCATTTT. This encodes CASSQSGERGNQPQHF.

J is TRBJ1-1 and V is TRBV7-2; D is ambiguous. The CDR3 length is 14 residues. Trimming took 5 bases from V and 2 from J, leaving 12 bases between them. The germline CDR1 and CDR2 sequences are SGHTA and FQGNSA. The CDR3 loop reads CASSPSGGNTEAFF. In DNA, the CDR3 is TGTGCCAGCAGCCCGAGTGGAGGAAACACTGAAGCTTTCTTT.

V is TRBV10-3 and J is TRBJ2-7; 11 nucleotides line up with TRBD2. CDR1 is ENHRY, CDR2 SYGVKD, per germline. The J segment lost 3 bases and the V segment lost 0 bases, leaving 10 bases of the junction unmatched. The CDR3 runs to 18 residues. CDR3 in DNA: TGTGCCATCAGTGAGTCGATGATGGGACTAGCGGACCACTACGAGCAGTACTTC. It encodes CAISESMMGLADHYEQYF.

The chain employs TRBV28 and TRBJ1-2, with 10 nucleotides matching TRBD1. After removal of 5 bases from V and 4 bases from J, the junction contained 7 bases not matched to a gene. Germline CDR1 and CDR2: MDHEN and SYDVKM. The CDR3 covers 15 residues. CDR3 in amino acids: CASSDGTGAVYGYTF. Written as DNA, the CDR3 is TGTGCCAGCAGTGATGGGACAGGGGCGGTCTATGGCTACACCTTC.

V usage is TRBV28 and J usage is TRBJ1-5, with D tentatively TRBD1 (5 bases). V was cut by 5 bases and J by 1 base, with 12 bases left in between. Germline-derived CDR1 and CDR2 are MDHEN and SYDVKM. CDR3 length equals 15 residues. The CDR3 loop reads CASSGGTESNQPQHF. CDR3 DNA: TGTGCCAGCAGTGGGGGGACGGAGAGCAATCAGCCCCAGCATTTT.

This chain uses TRBV9 with TRBJ2-2, with 12 bases that match TRBD2. Germline V gene lookup returns CDR1 SGDLS and CDR2 YYNGEE. The CDR3 length is 20 residues. Losses at the gene ends were 2 bases for V and 3 bases for J; bases not matched to a gene: 14. CDR3 nucleotide sequence: TGTGCCAGCAGCGTGGAAAATACGGCTAGCGGGGGGGGAGACACCGGGGAGCTGTTTTTT. Its protein is CASSVENTASGGGDTGELFF.

This clone was detected only once. The rearrangement links TRBV7-8 to TRBJ2-3; TRBD2 is a possible D gene (7 bases). Germline CDR1 SGHVS, CDR2 FQNEAQ. V lost 2 bases to trimming and J lost 2 bases, with 14 bases between them. The CDR3 spans 16 residues. For the CDR3, the DNA is TGTGCCAGCAGCTTACGGGGGGCTCACTACACAGATACGCAGTATTTT. Protein sequence: CASSLRGAHYTDTQYF.

This chain joins TRBV7-3 and TRBJ2-2; 9 positions agree with TRBD1. V was pared by 3 bases and J by 7 bases, with 9 bases of the junction left unmatched. The CDR3 consists of 16 residues. Germline CDR1 reads SGHTA; CDR2 reads FQGTGA. The CDR3 sequence is CASSFRQGVKVGELFF. CDR3 sequence (DNA): TGTGCCAGCAGCTTTAGACAGGGGGTAAAGGTCGGGGAGCTGTTTTTT.

The gene calls are TRBV5-1 and TRBJ1-1, with 7 bases that match TRBD1. CDR3 size: 15 residues. V was pared by 3 bases and J by 0 bases, with 5 bases of the junction left unmatched. From germline, CDR1 is SGHRS and CDR2 YFSETQ. CDR3 residues: CASSYWTGLNTEAFF. As DNA, the CDR3 is TGCGCCAGCAGCTACTGGACAGGTTTGAACACTGAAGCTTTCTTT.

The V call is TRBV27, the J call TRBJ2-5; D may be TRBD2 (6 bases). This CDR3 has 13 residues. Germline CDR1 reads MNHEY; CDR2 reads SMNVEV (reference sequence). V was cut by 2 bases and J by 5 bases, with 9 bases left in between. CDR3 nucleotide sequence: TGTGCCAGCAGTTTACCCGGAGGGGAGACCCAGTACTTC. It specifies CASSLPGGETQYF.

This clone was observed a single time. J is TRBJ2-7 and V is TRBV10-2; TRBD1 might be the D (5 bases). The V and J ends lost 6 bases and 3 bases respectively, with 18 bases between them. Germline values: CDR1 WSHSY, CDR2 SAAADI. This CDR3 spans 15 amino acids. The CDR3 is CASRAQGTAGYEQYF. Here the CDR3 DNA reads TGCGCCAGCAGGGCCCAGGGTACTGCAGGCTACGAGCAGTACTTC.

The chain is built from TRBV27 and TRBJ2-1; D remains unclear. CDR3 length: 15 residues. Trimming shortened V by 5 bases and J by 0 bases, and 11 bases separated the two germline ends. Germline V gene lookup returns CDR1 MNHEY and CDR2 SMNVEV (reference sequence). The CDR3 is CASSLPPGSYNEQFF. The CDR3 nucleotides are TGTGCCAGCAGTCTCCCCCCGGGCTCCTACAATGAGCAGTTCTTC.

This sequence joins TRBV2 and TRBJ1-5; D remains ambiguous. The CDR3 loop spans 15 amino acids. Germline CDR1 and CDR2: SNHLY and FYNNEI. Trimming stripped 7 bases from V and 2 bases from J, with 15 bases between. CDR3: CASNPLDTGNQPQHF. CDR3 nucleotide sequence: TGTGCCAGCAATCCACTCGACACAGGCAATCAGCCCCAGCATTTT. The full variable domain, its missing parts supplied by reference TRBV2 and TRBJ1-5, is EPEVTQTPSHQVTQMGQEVILRCVPISNHLYFYWYRQILGQKVEFLVSFYNNEISEKSEIFDDQFSVERPDGSNFTLKIRSTKLEDSAMYFCASNPLDTGNQPQHFGDGTRLSIL.

V and J are TRBV28 and TRBJ2-1, with D possibly TRBD2 on 6 matching bases. The CDR3 runs 15 residues. V was pared by 3 bases and J by 5 bases, with 14 bases between. Germline V gives CDR1 MDHEN, CDR2 SYDVKM. In nucleotides, the CDR3 is TGTGCCAGCAGTTTGTCCCTGGACTACGACAATGAGCAGTTCTTC. Its protein is CASSLSLDYDNEQFF.

This chain connects TRBV7-9 to TRBJ1-2, with a weak D call TRBD1 (5 bases). Germline V gene sequence: CDR1 SEHNR, CDR2 FQNEAQ (reference sequence). The CDR3 extends over 16 amino acids. Trimming removed 10 bases at V and 0 bases at J, with 21 bases between. The CDR3 DNA is TGTGCCACTCTAGACAGAAACCTAGGAGCTAACTATGGCTACACCTTC. Translation gives CATLDRNLGANYGYTF.

This chain uses TRBV5-1 with TRBJ1-1; D remains ambiguous. The CDR3 contains 14 residues. In germline, CDR1 is SGHRS, CDR2 YFSETQ. The V and J ends lost 0 bases and 5 bases respectively, with 11 bases between them. The CDR3 is CASSLAETSTEAFF. CDR3 DNA sequence: TGCGCCAGCAGCTTGGCCGAAACGAGTACTGAAGCTTTCTTT.

J is TRBJ1-5 and V is TRBV7-9; TRBD1 matches at 7 bases. J was trimmed by 5 bases and V by 0 bases; bases with no gene match: 4. Per germline, CDR1 SEHNR and CDR2 FQNEAQ (reference sequence). CDR3 length: 15 residues. CDR3 loop: CASSLAGGGHQPQHF. DNA for the CDR3: TGTGCCAGCAGCTTAGCAGGGGGCGGCCATCAGCCCCAGCATTTT. The full variable domain, completed using reference TRBV7-9 and TRBJ1-5, is DTGVSQNPRHKITKRGQNVTFRCDPISEHNRLYWYRQTLGQGPEFLTYFQNEAQLEKSRLLSDRFSAERPKGSFSTLEIQRTEQGDSAMYLCASSLAGGGHQPQHFGDGTRLSIL.

V is TRBV14 and J is TRBJ1-2, with 7 bases matching TRBD1. The CDR3 sequence is 17 residues long. After removal of 5 bases from V and 3 bases from J, the junction contained 15 bases not matched to a gene. Germline loops: CDR1 SGHDN, CDR2 FVKESK. CDR3 sequence: CASSSRQGRMMDYGYTF. The DNA for the CDR3 is TGTGCCAGCAGCTCCCGACAGGGCCGCATGATGGACTATGGCTACACCTTC.

The V and J genes are TRBV7-8 and TRBJ1-3; D is possibly TRBD1 (6 bases). The ends were cut back, 4 bases at V and 7 bases at J, with 11 bases in the middle. Germline V CDR1 and CDR2: SGHVS, FQNEAQ. This CDR3 region has 13 residues. CDR3 loop: CASSYRAPNTIYF. CDR3 nucleotides: TGTGCCAGCAGCTACAGGGCCCCCAACACCATATATTTT.

The chain carries TRBV7-2 and TRBJ2-7, with D maybe TRBD2 (6 bases). V lost 1 base to trimming and J lost 0 bases, with 16 bases between them. The CDR3 consists of 17 residues. Germline-derived CDR1 and CDR2 are SGHTA and FQGNSA. CDR3 protein: CASSLEGPQTSSYEQYF. CDR3 nucleotide sequence: TGTGCCAGCAGCTTAGAAGGGCCCCAGACTAGCTCCTACGAGCAGTACTTC.

The chain has TRBV18 and TRBJ2-5; no reliable D call. Germline CDR1 and CDR2: KGHSH and LQKENI. Trimming removed 6 bases from V and 2 bases from J, with 10 bases in between. The CDR3 is 13 amino acids. The CDR3 loop is CASSPGSQETQYF. The DNA of the CDR3 is TGTGCCAGCTCCCCCGGGTCTCAAGAGACCCAGTACTTC.

The gene calls are TRBV7-9 and TRBJ1-1; maybe TRBD1 (5 bases). The CDR3 contains 17 residues. Trimming took 1 base from V and 4 from J, leaving 19 bases between them. Per germline, CDR1 SEHNR and CDR2 FQNEAQ (reference sequence). This CDR3 reads CASSLVSLRDDGTEAFF. The CDR3 DNA reads as TGTGCCAGCAGCTTAGTTTCCCTCAGGGATGACGGCACTGAAGCTTTCTTT.

This rearrangement joins TRBV9 to TRBJ2-2; D is uncertain. Germline CDR1 reads SGDLS; CDR2 reads YYNGEE. This CDR3 contains 14 residues. The V gene lost 3 bases and the J gene lost 2 bases, with 8 bases spanning the gap. This CDR3 reads CASSARHNTGELFF. The DNA of the CDR3 is TGTGCCAGCAGCGCCAGACACAACACCGGGGAGCTGTTTTTT.

The chain employs TRBV30 and TRBJ1-4; 8 bases are shared with TRBD1. CDR3 length: 15 amino acids. V lost 5 bases and J lost 4; bases outside the gene matches: 9. Germline assignment: CDR1 GTSNPN and CDR2 SVGIG (reference sequence). The CDR3 protein is CAWQQGARNNEKLFF. CDR3 in DNA: TGTGCCTGGCAGCAGGGGGCGAGGAATAATGAAAAACTGTTTTTT. The full variable domain, rest sourced from reference TRBV30 and TRBJ1-4, is SQTIHQWPATLVQPVGSPLSLECTVEGTSNPNLYWYRQAAGRGLQLLFYSVGIGQISSEVPQNLSASRPQDRQFILSSKKLLLSDSGFYLCAWQQGARNNEKLFFGSGTQLSVL.

CDR3 in DNA: TGTGCCAGCTCGGCCGGGACAGGGGTTTTGGAGACCCAGTACTTC. Translation: CASSAGTGVLETQYF. The V and J genes are TRBV18 and TRBJ2-5; the match to TRBD1 covers 10 bases. V lost 6 bases, J lost 5 bases, and 9 bases stayed unmatched. Germline V gives CDR1 KGHSH, CDR2 LQKENI. This CDR3 region has 15 residues.

This clone was seen a single time. V and J are TRBV4-1 and TRBJ2-7; D uncertain. Trimming left V 0 bases short and J 2 bases short, with 11 bases between. There are 15 residues in the CDR3. Germline V gene data show CDR1 as MGHRA and CDR2 as YSYEKL. The chain's CDR3 is CASSQEVTVTYEQYF. CDR3 nucleotide sequence: TGCGCCAGCAGCCAAGAAGTCACGGTTACCTACGAGCAGTACTTC.

V gene TRBV7-9 combines with J gene TRBJ1-1; the D is unclear. Per the germline V gene, CDR1 is SEHNR and CDR2 is FQNEAQ (reference sequence). V lost 6 bases and J 0 bases, leaving 20 bases between the germline ends. The CDR3 is 17 amino acids. The CDR3 here is CASSPNTGFIMNTEAFF. The CDR3 DNA reads as TGTGCCAGCAGTCCTAACACGGGGTTTATCATGAACACTGAAGCTTTCTTT.

This chain joins TRBV11-2 and TRBJ1-2, with 7 bases fitting TRBD1. Losses at the gene ends were 5 bases for V and 8 bases for J; bases not matched to a gene: 8. This CDR3 spans 13 amino acids. Germline V lookup: CDR1 SGHAT, CDR2 FQNNGV. CDR3 sequence: CASSPPTGFGYTF. In DNA, the CDR3 is TGTGCCAGCAGCCCCCCGACAGGGTTCGGCTACACCTTC.

The chain joins TRBV11-3 to TRBJ1-1; TRBD1 aligns across 7 bases. Germline V gene sequence: CDR1 SGHNT, CDR2 YENEEA. The CDR3 is 17 amino acids. Trimming removed 10 bases from V and 0 bases from J; junction bases left unmatched: 17. The CDR3 region has the DNA TGTGCCACCGCGGATCCGATGGGACAGCAAATGAACACTGAAGCTTTCTTT. It codes for CATADPMGQQMNTEAFF.